These 31 T cell receptor beta chains originate from one sample sequenced in a study of blood T cell repertoires in COVID-19. Profiling relied on immunoSEQ multiplex PCR, and the TCRdb table lists in-frame clones only, not all of them. The table records 150,000 to 170,000 clones, around three quarters of them present only once. The specimen sequenced was peripheral blood. The receptors were sampled from a man aged 80 or over with acute or convalescent COVID-19.

This clone was recorded many times. The rearrangement links TRBV3-1 (or the pseudogene TRBV3-2) to TRBJ2-7; tentative D call: TRBD2 (5 bases). This CDR3 has 13 amino acids. V was shortened by 6 bases and J by 3 bases, with 12 bases between the two germline ends. The germline CDR1 and CDR2 sequences are LGHDT and YNNKEL (reference sequence). CDR3 region: CASRDWRSYEQYF. CDR3 in DNA: TGTGCCAGCAGGGACTGGAGGAGCTACGAGCAGTACTTC.

This clone was detected once. The chain recombines TRBV3-1 (or the pseudogene TRBV3-2) with TRBJ1-2; perhaps TRBD1 as D (6 bases). V lost 3 bases to trimming and J lost 0 bases, with 8 bases between them. Germline values: CDR1 LGHDT, CDR2 YNNKEL (reference sequence). The CDR3 runs 14 residues. In DNA form, the CDR3 reads TGTGCCAGCAGCCAGCGGACAGCTAACTATGGCTACACCTTC. Protein product: CASSQRTANYGYTF.

The J gene is TRBJ2-5, the V gene TRBV9; TRBD2 might be the D (6 bases). Trimming removed 0 bases from V and 7 bases from J, with 16 bases in between. CDR3 length: 15 residues. Germline V gene lookup returns CDR1 SGDLS and CDR2 YYNGEE. The CDR3 here is CASSVGQDPGGTQYF. The CDR3 DNA is TGTGCCAGCAGCGTAGGCCAGGACCCCGGGGGGACCCAGTACTTC.

This chain links TRBV3-1 (or the pseudogene TRBV3-2) with TRBJ1-2, with D perhaps matching TRBD1 (5 bases). CDR1 and CDR2 (germline): LGHDT, YNNKEL (reference sequence). With 0 bases removed from V and 6 bases from J, the gap between germline ends came to 14 bases. The CDR3 has 15 amino acids. The CDR3 is CASSQEGRVFHGYTF. In DNA, the CDR3 is TGTGCCAGCAGCCAAGAGGGCAGGGTCTTTCATGGCTACACCTTC.

The chain is built from TRBV10-2 and TRBJ2-3; no definite D call. Germline CDR1 reads WSHSY; CDR2 reads SAAADI. V lost 5 bases and J lost 6, with 15 bases in between. The CDR3 runs 14 residues. CDR3 region: CASSRTGLMDTQYF. The CDR3 DNA reads TGCGCCAGCAGTCGTACCGGGTTAATGGATACGCAGTATTTT.

The gene calls are TRBV28 and TRBJ1-1; maybe TRBD1 (5 bases). In germline, CDR1 is MDHEN, CDR2 SYDVKM. Between the trimmed V and J ends, which lost 6 bases and 0 bases, there was a span of 8 bases. The CDR3 covers 13 residues. DNA for the CDR3: TGTGCCAGCAGACAACAGGTGAACACTGAAGCTTTCTTT. This gives the protein CASRQQVNTEAFF.

This chain connects TRBV5-1 to TRBJ1-4; D gene ambiguous. The CDR3 runs 14 residues. CDR1 and CDR2 from the germline V gene are SGHRS and YFSETQ. Trimming removed 3 bases at V and 3 bases at J, with 9 bases between. As DNA, the CDR3 is TGCGCCAGCAGCTCGGGAAGGCCTAATGAAAAACTGTTTTTT. Its protein product is CASSSGRPNEKLFF.

The chain carries TRBV10-3 and TRBJ2-1, with D possibly matching TRBD2 (6 bases). The germline gives CDR1 ENHRY, CDR2 SYGVKD. There are 13 residues in the CDR3. V was clipped by 3 bases and J by 4 bases, with 7 bases between them. CDR3 DNA: TGTGCCATCAGTGACGGGGGATACAATGAGCAGTTCTTC. Protein sequence: CAISDGGYNEQFF.

The chain has TRBV5-4 and TRBJ2-7; 8 bases map to TRBD1. The CDR3 covers 15 residues. Germline V gene data show CDR1 as SGHNT and CDR2 as YYREEE (reference sequence). V gave up 4 bases and J gave up 3 bases; unmatched junction bases: 9. The CDR3 here is CASSRRTGNDYEQYV. The DNA for the CDR3 is TGTGCCAGCAGCCGCAGGACAGGGAACGACTACGAGCAGTACGTC.

The chain uses TRBV6-5 and TRBJ1-2; D remains unclear. Trimming took 6 bases from V and 4 from J, leaving 12 bases between them. The CDR3 has 13 residues. Germline CDR1 is MNHEY and CDR2 is SVGAGI. This CDR3 reads CASRLPGGYGYTF. As DNA, the CDR3 is TGTGCCAGCAGGCTGCCTGGAGGCTATGGCTACACCTTC.

This chain links TRBV28 with TRBJ2-2, with TRBD1 matching over 9 bases. CDR1 is MDHEN, CDR2 SYDVKM, per germline. V lost 6 bases, J lost 4 bases, and 6 bases stayed unmatched. The CDR3 is 15 amino acids. CDR3 sequence: CASSSGQGVTGELFF. CDR3 nucleotides: TGTGCCAGCAGCTCGGGACAGGGCGTCACCGGGGAGCTGTTTTTT.

V usage is TRBV5-1 and J usage is TRBJ1-2; possibly TRBD1 for D (6 bases). Per germline, CDR1 SGHRS and CDR2 YFSETQ. The CDR3 is 15 residues long. Trimming shortened V by 4 bases and J by 0 bases, and 13 bases separated the two germline ends. For the CDR3, the DNA is TGCGCCAGCAGCCCGGTCGCAGGGGCTAACTATGGCTACACCTTC. Its translation is CASSPVAGANYGYTF.

J is TRBJ2-2 and V is TRBV15, with 8 bases fitting TRBD2. Germline-derived CDR1 and CDR2 are LNHNV and YYDKDF (reference sequence). The CDR3 length is 13 residues. V trimming: 6 bases; J trimming: 6 bases; junction bases outside the gene matches: 3. CDR3 protein: CATRSGGPGELFF. The CDR3 nucleotides read TGTGCCACCAGGTCGGGGGGGCCCGGGGAGCTGTTTTTT.

V gene TRBV28 combines with J gene TRBJ2-3; TRBD2 matches 9 bases. This CDR3 is 16 amino acids long. After removal of 4 bases from V and 2 bases from J, the junction contained 7 bases not matched to a gene. CDR1 is MDHEN, CDR2 SYDVKM, per germline. Written as DNA, the CDR3 is TGTGCCAGCAGTTCTACGTTAGCGGGGGACACAGATACGCAGTATTTT. Its protein is CASSSTLAGDTDTQYF.

The rearrangement joins TRBV19 to TRBJ2-5; TRBD1 is a possible D gene (5 bases). Trimming left V 2 bases short and J 2 bases short, with 12 bases between. This CDR3 spans 15 amino acids. Germline values: CDR1 LNHDA, CDR2 SQIVND (reference sequence). Here the CDR3 reads CASSISRVYQETQYF. The CDR3, as DNA: TGTGCCAGTAGTATAAGCAGGGTTTATCAAGAGACCCAGTACTTC.

This chain joins TRBV6-5 and TRBJ1-1, with 7 bases aligning to TRBD1. The CDR3 length is 13 residues. Germline trimming cut 4 bases from V and 6 bases from J; bases unmatched to any gene: 5. Per germline, CDR1 MNHEY and CDR2 SVGAGI. The CDR3 nucleotides are TGTGCCAGCAGTTTTTTTACAGGGGCTGAAGCTTTCTTT. Translated, it gives CASSFFTGAEAFF.

J is TRBJ1-2 and V is TRBV19, with a weak D call TRBD1 (5 bases). The V end was cut by 6 bases, the J end by 4 bases, with 12 bases between. The CDR3 loop spans 13 amino acids. The germline V gene has CDR1 LNHDA and CDR2 SQIVND (reference sequence). The CDR3 loop reads CASSLDSLYGYTF. CDR3 bases: TGTGCCAGTAGCCTCGACAGCCTCTATGGCTACACCTTC.

This chain links TRBV20-1 with TRBJ2-1, with TRBD2 matching 11 bases. Germline V CDR1 and CDR2: DFQATT, SNEGSKA (reference sequence). This CDR3 has 16 amino acids. The V and J ends lost 3 bases and 9 bases, in that order; junction bases with no gene match: 13. Written as DNA, the CDR3 is TGCAGTGCTAGTAGACTAGCGGGGAGCCAGGGCGGTGAGCAGTTCTTC. It encodes CSASRLAGSQGGEQFF.

The V call is TRBV14, the J call TRBJ1-1, with D unclear. V was pared by 1 base and J by 4 bases, with 7 bases between. The CDR3 sequence is 13 residues long. Germline values: CDR1 SGHDN, CDR2 FVKESK. CDR3: CASSQVEGTEAFF. CDR3 coding DNA: TGTGCCAGCAGCCAAGTGGAGGGCACTGAAGCTTTCTTT.

V usage is TRBV7-8 and J usage is TRBJ2-2, with D perhaps TRBD1 (6 bases). Germline V gene data show CDR1 as SGHVS and CDR2 as FQNEAQ. V was cut by 5 bases and J by 1 base, with 11 bases left in between. The CDR3 runs 15 residues. The CDR3 region has the DNA TGTGCCAGCAGCCCACAGGGCATGAACACCGGGGAGCTGTTTTTT. This codes for CASSPQGMNTGELFF.

The gene calls are TRBV29-1 and TRBJ1-2; 8 positions agree with TRBD1. V lost 5 bases to trimming and J lost 3 bases; unmatched junction nucleotides: 2. CDR1 is SQVTM, CDR2 ANQGSEA, per germline. This CDR3 contains 12 residues. The CDR3: CSVQGADYGYTF. The CDR3 coding sequence is TGCAGCGTTCAGGGGGCAGACTATGGCTACACCTTC. Supplemented by reference TRBV29-1 and TRBJ1-2, the full variable domain reads SAVISQKPSRDICQRGTSLTIQCQVDSQVTMMFWYRQQPGQSLTLIATANQGSEATYESGFVIDKFPISRPNLTFSTLTVSNMSPEDSSIYLCSVQGADYGYTFGSGTRLTVV.

This chain uses TRBV4-1 with TRBJ2-3, with 7 bases identical to TRBD1. Germline V gene data show CDR1 as MGHRA and CDR2 as YSYEKL. V gave up 2 bases and J gave up 3 bases; unmatched junction bases: 8. This CDR3 is built from 16 residues. CDR3 nucleotide sequence: TGCGCCAGCAGCCAATCGTGGCAGGGGGTGACAGATACGCAGTATTTT. This translates into CASSQSWQGVTDTQYF.

The gene calls are TRBV11-3 and TRBJ2-1; 10 bases are shared with TRBD1. Germline V lookup: CDR1 SGHNT, CDR2 YENEEA. V dropped 5 bases and J dropped 2; count of bases not matched to a gene: 3. This CDR3 contains 15 residues. The CDR3 sequence is CASSVTGGAYNEQFF. The CDR3 DNA is TGTGCCAGCAGCGTGACAGGGGGCGCCTACAATGAGCAGTTCTTC. Together with reference TRBV11-3 and TRBJ2-1, the CDR3 gives the full variable domain: EAGVVQSPRYKIIEKKQPVAFWCNPISGHNTLYWYLQNLGQGPELLIRYENEEAVDDSQLPKDRFSAERLKGVDSTLKIQPAELGDSAVYLCASSVTGGAYNEQFFGPGTRLTVL.

This chain joins TRBV5-1 and TRBJ2-3; no definite D call. Between the trimmed V and J ends, which lost 6 bases and 4 bases, there was a span of 6 bases. CDR1 and CDR2 (germline): SGHRS, YFSETQ. This CDR3 is built from 11 residues. DNA for the CDR3: TGCGCCAGCAAATCGGCAGATACGCAGTATTTT. Amino acids: CASKSADTQYF.

The rearrangement links TRBV20-1 to TRBJ1-4; D gene ambiguous. With 3 bases removed from V and 0 bases from J, the gap between germline ends came to 11 bases. Germline CDR1 DFQATT, CDR2 SNEGSKA (reference sequence). The CDR3 runs 15 residues. CDR3 DNA sequence: TGCAGTGCTAGTCAGGCAGACGCAACTAATGAAAAACTGTTTTTT. It codes for CSASQADATNEKLFF.

The chain uses TRBV11-2 and TRBJ2-3; 11 bases match TRBD2. This CDR3 has 16 amino acids. Germline V gene data show CDR1 as SGHAT and CDR2 as FQNNGV. The V gene end was trimmed by 1 base and the J gene end by 3 bases; junction bases not matched to a gene: 3. CDR3 sequence: CASSLVVAGGTDTQYF. CDR3 nucleotide sequence: TGTGCCAGCAGCTTAGTCGTAGCGGGGGGGACAGATACGCAGTATTTT.

The CDR3 sequence: CASTPGLENIQYF. For the CDR3, the DNA is TGTGCCAGCACCCCGGGACTAGAGAACATTCAGTACTTC. The rearrangement links TRBV2 to TRBJ2-4, with 8 bases aligning to TRBD2. Germline V gives CDR1 SNHLY, CDR2 FYNNEI. V was clipped by 7 bases and J by 7 bases; unmatched bases: 6. The CDR3 is 13 residues long.

V is TRBV5-1 and J is TRBJ1-6; D is perhaps TRBD1 (5 bases). Trimming took off 2 bases at V and 0 bases at J, with 27 bases between the two ends. CDR1 is SGHRS, CDR2 YFSETQ, per germline. The CDR3 extends over 22 amino acids. In DNA, the CDR3 is TGCGCCAGCAGCTTAAACCTGGCACAGGTCCAGGGTGGGCGCTCCTATAATTCACCCCTCCACTTT. This encodes CASSLNLAQVQGGRSYNSPLHF. Full variable domain (missing parts from reference TRBV5-1 and TRBJ1-6): KAGVTQTPRYLIKTRGQQVTLSCSPISGHRSVSWYQQTPGQGLQFLFEYFSETQRNKGNFPGRFSGRQFSNSRSEMNVSTLELGDSALYLCASSLNLAQVQGGRSYNSPLHFGNGTRLTVT.

This chain joins TRBV11-2 and TRBJ2-1, with TRBD2 identical over 10 bases. CDR3 length: 13 amino acids. Trimming cost V 5 bases and J 15 bases; bases outside gene matches: 10. CDR1 and CDR2 from the germline V gene are SGHAT and FQNNGV. In DNA, the CDR3 is TGTGCCAGCAGCCTTGGACTAGCGGACATATTGTTCTTC. Residues: CASSLGLADILFF.

This sequence joins TRBV10-1 and TRBJ1-2; D remains ambiguous. The CDR3 consists of 14 residues. The V gene's germline CDR1 is WNHNN and CDR2 SYGVQD (reference sequence). V dropped 5 bases and J dropped 4 bases, with 14 bases sitting between them. The CDR3: CASSRSAGGYGYTF. The DNA for the CDR3 is TGCGCCAGCAGTCGGTCAGCCGGAGGCTATGGCTACACCTTC.

DNA of the CDR3: TGCGCCAGCAGCGACAGGGTCTATGGCTACACCTTC. Residues: CASSDRVYGYTF. The chain has TRBV4-1 and TRBJ1-2, with 7 bases aligning to TRBD1. Germline-derived CDR1 and CDR2 are MGHRA and YSYEKL. This CDR3 region has 12 residues. J lost 4 bases, V lost 5 bases, and 1 base had no gene match.